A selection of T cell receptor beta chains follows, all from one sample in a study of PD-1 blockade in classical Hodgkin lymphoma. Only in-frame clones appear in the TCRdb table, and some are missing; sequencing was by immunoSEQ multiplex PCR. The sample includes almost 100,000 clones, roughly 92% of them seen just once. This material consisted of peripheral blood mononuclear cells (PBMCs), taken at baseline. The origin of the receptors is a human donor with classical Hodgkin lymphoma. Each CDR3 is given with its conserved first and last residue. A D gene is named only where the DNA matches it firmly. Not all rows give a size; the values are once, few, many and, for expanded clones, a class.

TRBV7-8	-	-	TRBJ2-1	TGTGCCAGCAGCCCCAATACAGGCAATGAGCAGTTCTTC	CASSPNTGNEQFF
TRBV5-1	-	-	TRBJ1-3	TGCGCCAGCAGCTTGGTCGGAAGGAGGTCGGGAAACACCATATATTTT	CASSLVGRRSGNTIYF
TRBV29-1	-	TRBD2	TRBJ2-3	TGCAGCGCCGCGGGACTAGCGAGAAACACCCTCACAGATACGCAGTATTTT	CSAAGLARNTLTDTQYF
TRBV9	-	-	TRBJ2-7	TGTGCCAGCAGCCCCCGGGTAGCGGCCTACGAGCAGTACTTC	CASSPRVAAYEQYF
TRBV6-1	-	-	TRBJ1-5	TGTGCCAGCAGTTCACTCGATGGAGGAAATCAGCCCCAGCATTTT	CASSSLDGGNQPQHF
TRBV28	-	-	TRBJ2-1	TGTGCCAGCAGTCCCCCCCTTGGGGGGAGGACCTACAATGAGCAGTTCTTC	CASSPPLGGRTYNEQFF
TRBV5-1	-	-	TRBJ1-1	TGCGCCAGCAGCTTAGGCAGAATTCCGGCCGGGCGGGACACTGAAGCTTTCTTT	CASSLGRIPAGRDTEAFF
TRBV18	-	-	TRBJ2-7	TGTGCCAGCTCACCACCGGCAGGGAGATCCTACGAGCAGTACTTC	CASSPPAGRSYEQYF
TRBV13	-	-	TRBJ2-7	TGTGCCAGCAGCTTAGGCCCAGGGTACGAGCAGTACTTC	CASSLGPGYEQYF
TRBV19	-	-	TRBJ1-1	TGTGCCAGTAGTGGGGAGGGGAGGACGGGCAACACTGAAGCTTTCTTT	CASSGEGRTGNTEAFF
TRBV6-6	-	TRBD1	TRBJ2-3	TGTGCCAGCAGTGAGACAGGGTTGGATACGCAGTATTTT	CASSETGLDTQYF
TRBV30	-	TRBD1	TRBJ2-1	TGTGCCTGGGAGGGACAGGGCTTTGGGCAGTTCTTC	CAWEGQGFGQFF
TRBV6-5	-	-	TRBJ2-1	TGTGGTACTGCCGGGACGGGCTCCTACAATGAGCAGTTCTTC	CGTAGTGSYNEQFF
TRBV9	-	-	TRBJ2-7	TGTGCCTCGGGGGAGGAGGGAGTCTACGAGCAGTACTTC	CASGEEGVYEQYF
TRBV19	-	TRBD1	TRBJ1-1	TGTGCCAGTAGTATTGACAGGGAGGTCACTGAAGCTTTCTTT	CASSIDREVTEAFF
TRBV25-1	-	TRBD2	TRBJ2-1	TGTGCCAGCAAACAAGGACTAGCGGGGTACAATGAGCAGTTCTTC	CASKQGLAGYNEQFF
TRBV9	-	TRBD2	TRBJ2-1	TGTGCCAGCAGCGTAGCGGGGCTAGCGGCAAATGAGCAGTTCTTC	CASSVAGLAANEQFF
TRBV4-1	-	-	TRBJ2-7	TGCGCCAGCAGCCAAGTCCCGGGTTCTGGGGAGCAGTACTTC	CASSQVPGSGEQYF
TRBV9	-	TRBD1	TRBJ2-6	TGTGCCAGCAGCGGGGACAGGGCCACTTTC	CASSGDRATF
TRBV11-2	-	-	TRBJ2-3	TGTGCCAGCAGCGTGCCCGGGCTAGCGAGCACAGATACGCAGTATTTT	CASSVPGLASTDTQYF
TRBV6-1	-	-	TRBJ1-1	TGTGCCAGCAGTGCCTGGACTACTGAAGCTTTCTTT	CASSAWTTEAFF
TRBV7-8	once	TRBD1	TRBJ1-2	TGTGCCAGCAGCTTAGGCAGGGGGGATGGCTACACCTTC	CASSLGRGDGYTF
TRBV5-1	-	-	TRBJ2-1	TGCGCCAGCATCCAAAACAATGAGCAGTTCTTC	CASIQNNEQFF
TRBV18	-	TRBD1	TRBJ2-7	TGTGCCAGCTCACCGTCACAGGGGGCCTACGAGCAGTACTTC	CASSPSQGAYEQYF
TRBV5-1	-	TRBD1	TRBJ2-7	TGCGCCAGCAGCTACGGACAGGCCTACGAGCAGTACTTC	CASSYGQAYEQYF
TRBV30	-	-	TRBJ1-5	TGTGCCTGGAGTTGGGCCTCCAGGGATCAGCCCCAGCATTTT	CAWSWASRDQPQHF
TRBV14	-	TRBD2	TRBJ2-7	TGTGCCAGCAGCCAAGATCTGAGACTAGCGGGATCATTCTCCTACGAGCAGTACTTC	CASSQDLRLAGSFSYEQYF
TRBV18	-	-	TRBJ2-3	TGTGCCAGCTCACCACGACTAGACACCCTCACAGATACGCAGTATTTT	CASSPRLDTLTDTQYF
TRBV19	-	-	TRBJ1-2	TGTGCCAGTAGTATGGCCCGCTATGGCTACACCTTC	CASSMARYGYTF
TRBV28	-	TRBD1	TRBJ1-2	TGTGCCAGCAGTTTCAGGTGGGGTTCCCAGGGGGACTATGGCTACACCTTC	CASSFRWGSQGDYGYTF
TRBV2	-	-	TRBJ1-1	TGTGCCAGCAGGGGATCGAGGACTGAAGCTTTCTTT	CASRGSRTEAFF
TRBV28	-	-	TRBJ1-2	TGTGCCAGCAGTCCTCGGCGGGTGGGATATGGCTACACCTTC	CASSPRRVGYGYTF
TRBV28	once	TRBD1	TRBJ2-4	TGTGCCAGCAGTTTGGGGCCCGGACAGGGGATCAGGAACATTCAGTACTTC	CASSLGPGQGIRNIQYF
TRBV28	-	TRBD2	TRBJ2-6	TGTGCCAGCAGACGGGGACTAGCGGGAGCTGGGGCCAACGTCCTGACTTTC	CASRRGLAGAGANVLTF
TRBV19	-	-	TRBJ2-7	TGTGCCAGTAGTACTACTACCGGGTCCCCATACGAGCAGTACTTC	CASSTTTGSPYEQYF
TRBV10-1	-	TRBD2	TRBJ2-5	TGCGCCAGCAGGATCGCCCTAGCGGATCAAGAGACCCAGTACTTC	CASRIALADQETQYF
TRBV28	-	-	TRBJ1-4	TGTGCCAGCAGCCCCCCCGAAGGGCAGGGATTGGGAAAACTGTTTTTT	CASSPPEGQGLGKLFF
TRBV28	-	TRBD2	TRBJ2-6	TGTGCCAGCAGCCAGCCCGGGGGGTCCCCTCGCCTTGGGGCCAACGTCCTGACTTTC	CASSQPGGSPRLGANVLTF
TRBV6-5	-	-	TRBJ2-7	TGTGCCACTCAACGTTTCGGGGGACTTTACGAGCAGTACTTC	CATQRFGGLYEQYF
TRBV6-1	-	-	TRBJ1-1	TGTGCCAGCAGTGGATCTGGAACTGAAGCTTTCTTT	CASSGSGTEAFF
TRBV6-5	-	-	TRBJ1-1	TGTGCCAGCAGTTACCCGGGCCGGGGAAGAACTGAAGCTTTCTTT	CASSYPGRGRTEAFF
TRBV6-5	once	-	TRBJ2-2	TGTGCCAGCAGTTACTCGTTCGCCGGGGAGCTGTTTTTT	CASSYSFAGELFF
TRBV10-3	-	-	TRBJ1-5	TGTGCCATCAGGGGGACAATCGCCCAGCCCCAGCATTTT	CAIRGTIAQPQHF
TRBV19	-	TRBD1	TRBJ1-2	TGTGCCAGTAGTATGGGGCAGGGGGCAAGTGGCTACACCTTC	CASSMGQGASGYTF
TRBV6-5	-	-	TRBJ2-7	TGTGCCAGCAGTTACGTCGAACAGAACTACGAGCAGTACTTC	CASSYVEQNYEQYF
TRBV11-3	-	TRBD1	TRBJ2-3	TGTGCCAGCAGTGACAGGGGGCTCGGAGATACGCAGTATTTT	CASSDRGLGDTQYF
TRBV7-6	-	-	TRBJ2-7	TGTGCCAGCAGCCTCACCGACGGCTACGAGCAGTACTTC	CASSLTDGYEQYF
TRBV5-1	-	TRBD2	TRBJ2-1	TGCGCCAGCAGTTTGACTAGCGGACCCTACAATGAGCAGTTCTTC	CASSLTSGPYNEQFF
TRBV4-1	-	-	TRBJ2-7	TGCGCCAGCAGCCAAGTCCTTTCGAACTACGAGCAGTACTTC	CASSQVLSNYEQYF
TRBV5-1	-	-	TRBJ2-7	TGCGCCAGCAGCTTGGCCCCCCTAAGTAGACGGTCCCCCTACGAGCAGTACTTC	CASSLAPLSRRSPYEQYF
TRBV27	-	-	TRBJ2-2	TGTGCCAGCACAAACGGGATTCCTAACACCGGGGAGCTGTTTTTT	CASTNGIPNTGELFF
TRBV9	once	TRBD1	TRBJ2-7	TGTGCCAGCAGCGTAACGGCGGGTCAGGGGGCTTTATACGAGCAGTACTTC	CASSVTAGQGALYEQYF
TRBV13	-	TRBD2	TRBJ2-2	TGTGCCAGCAACATCCTAGCGGGAGAGGGGGAGACCGGGGAGCTGTTTTTT	CASNILAGEGETGELFF
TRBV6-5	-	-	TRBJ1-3	TGTGCCAGCAGCCGAGTTTCGGGTACTGGAAACACCATATATTTT	CASSRVSGTGNTIYF
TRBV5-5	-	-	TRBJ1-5	TGTGCCAGCAGCTTCTTCCAGGACAGCAATCAGCCCCAGCATTTT	CASSFFQDSNQPQHF